A selection of T cell receptor beta chains follows, all from one sample in a study of cytomegalovirus exposure and HLA in healthy donors. Clones were read by immunoSEQ multiplex PCR, and TCRdb kept only the in-frame ones, dropping some. Among 150,000 or so clones listed, under 85% were seen once. The specimen sequenced was PBMCs. These receptors originate from a male donor in good health and CMV-seropositive. CDR3s include the opening cysteine and the closing phenylalanine or tryptophan. Fields, in order: J gene, clone size, V gene, D gene, CDR3 DNA, CDR3 protein. D genes are given only for firm matches. Size values are once, few and many counts, or a class for expanded clones, and some rows have none.

>TRBJ2-1|NA|TRBV10-3|NA
TGTGCCATCAGCCCTAGCGTGGGATCCTACAATGAGCAGTTCTTC
CAISPSVGSYNEQFF
>TRBJ2-3|NA|TRBV2|NA
TGTGCCAGCAGTGCCAGGGTTAGCACAGATACGCAGTATTTT
CASSARVSTDTQYF
>TRBJ2-2|NA|TRBV7-2|TRBD2
TGTGCCAGCAGCACCGCGGGGGGATGGACCGGGGAGCTGTTTTTT
CASSTAGGWTGELFF
>TRBJ1-4|NA|TRBV7-2|NA
TGTGCCAGCAGCCTAGGTCCGGGTAATGAAAAACTGTTTTTT
CASSLGPGNEKLFF
>TRBJ2-5|once|TRBV21-1|NA
TGTGCCAGCAGTCAAAACACATCTCAAGAGACCCAGTACTTC
CASSQNTSQETQYF
>TRBJ1-4|NA|TRBV27|NA
TGTGCCAGCAGTTTAAACGGGATAAATGAAAAACTGTTTTTT
CASSLNGINEKLFF
>TRBJ2-2|NA|TRBV7-8|NA
TGTGCCAGCAGCCTCGGGGAAATCGGGGAGCTGTTTTTT
CASSLGEIGELFF
>TRBJ2-3|NA|TRBV19|TRBD2
TGTGCCAGTAGTATAGGGGGTAGCGGGGGGGCCGCAGATACGCAGTATTTT
CASSIGGSGGAADTQYF
>TRBJ1-6|NA|TRBV5-1|TRBD1
TGCGCCAGCAGCCTCGGGACAGGGGGCCGTAATTCACCCCTCCACTTT
CASSLGTGGRNSPLHF
>TRBJ2-4|NA|TRBV7-9|NA
TGTGCCAGCAGCTTAAGCCGGGGAGGCAGTCAGTACTTC
CASSLSRGGSQYF
>TRBJ2-5|NA|TRBV28|NA
TGTGCCAGCAGTTTATCCAGGGGACCTCGGGAGACCCAGTACTTC
CASSLSRGPRETQYF
>TRBJ1-1|NA|TRBV7-9|NA
TGTGCCAGCAGCACAACAGTGAACACTGAAGCTTTCTTT
CASSTTVNTEAFF
>TRBJ2-2|NA|TRBV5-4|NA
TGTGCCAGCCACCCACGGACAACGAACACCGGGGAGCTGTTTTTT
CASHPRTTNTGELFF
>TRBJ2-5|NA|TRBV27|NA
TGTGCCAGCAGTTTATCCCCTCAAGAGACCCAGTACTTC
CASSLSPQETQYF
>TRBJ2-2|once|TRBV6-1|TRBD1
TGTGCCAGCAGTGAAAGGGGACAGGGGAACACCGGGGAGCTGTTTTTT
CASSERGQGNTGELFF
>TRBJ2-1|NA|TRBV11-3|TRBD2
TGTGCCAGCAGTTCCAGCGGGAGCTCCTACAATGAGCAGTTCTTC
CASSSSGSSYNEQFF
>TRBJ2-6|NA|TRBV6-5|NA
TGTGCCAGCAGTTACTCTGGGGCCAACGGCCTGACTTTC
CASSYSGANGLTF
>TRBJ1-1|NA|TRBV7-9|NA
TGTTCCAGCAGCTTAGGGGAGAGAGCAGCTTTCTTT
CSSSLGERAAFF
>TRBJ2-1|NA|TRBV5-1|TRBD2
TGCGCCAGCAGCCCAGCTAGCGGGGGGCCGAGCTCCTACAATGAGCAGTTCTTC
CASSPASGGPSSYNEQFF
>TRBJ1-5|NA|TRBV5-4|TRBD1
TGTGCCAGCAGTCTCGACAGGGGTGAAGGTCAGCCCCAGCATTTT
CASSLDRGEGQPQHF
>TRBJ1-1|NA|TRBV6-5|TRBD1
TGTGCCAGCAGCCCCGGGACAGGGGTGGCTGAAGCTTTCTTT
CASSPGTGVAEAFF
>TRBJ1-1|NA|TRBV4-1|NA
TGCGCCAGCAGCCAAGAGGTTGTGAGTGCCGCCGAAGCTTTCTTT
CASSQEVVSAAEAFF
>TRBJ1-2|NA|TRBV4-2|TRBD1
TGTGCCAGCAGCCAAGAATCCAGGGGGGACTATGGCTACACCTTC
CASSQESRGDYGYTF
>TRBJ2-6|many|TRBV19|TRBD2
TGTGCCAGTACAGGCGGGAGCTTCTCTGGGGCCAACGTCCTGACTTTC
CASTGGSFSGANVLTF
>TRBJ2-1|NA|TRBV2|TRBD2
TGTGCCAGCACCGAAGGGAGGTCGGGGGGGTTCAATGAGCAGTTCTTC
CASTEGRSGGFNEQFF
>TRBJ1-2|NA|TRBV6-6|NA
TGTGCCAGCAGTTACGCACCACTGAATGGCTACACCTTC
CASSYAPLNGYTF